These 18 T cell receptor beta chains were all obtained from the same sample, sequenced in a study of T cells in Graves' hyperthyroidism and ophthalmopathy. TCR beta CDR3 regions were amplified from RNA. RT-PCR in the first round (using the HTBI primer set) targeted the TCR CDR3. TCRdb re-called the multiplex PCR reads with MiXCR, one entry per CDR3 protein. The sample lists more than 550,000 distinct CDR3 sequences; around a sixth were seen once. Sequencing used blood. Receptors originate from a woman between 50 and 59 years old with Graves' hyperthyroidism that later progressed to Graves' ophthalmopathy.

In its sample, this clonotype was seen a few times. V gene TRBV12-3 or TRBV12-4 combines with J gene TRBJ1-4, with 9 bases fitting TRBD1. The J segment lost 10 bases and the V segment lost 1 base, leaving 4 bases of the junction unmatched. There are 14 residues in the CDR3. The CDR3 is CASSLGTGDGKLFF. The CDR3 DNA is TGTGCCAGCAGTTTAGGGACAGGGGACGGAAAACTGTTTTTT.

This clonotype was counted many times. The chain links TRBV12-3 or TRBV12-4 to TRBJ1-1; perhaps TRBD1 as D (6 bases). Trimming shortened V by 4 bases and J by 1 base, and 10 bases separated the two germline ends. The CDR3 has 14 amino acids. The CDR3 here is CASSSGTPNTEAFF. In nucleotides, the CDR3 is TGTGCCAGCAGTTCCGGGACACCGAACACTGAAGCTTTCTTT.

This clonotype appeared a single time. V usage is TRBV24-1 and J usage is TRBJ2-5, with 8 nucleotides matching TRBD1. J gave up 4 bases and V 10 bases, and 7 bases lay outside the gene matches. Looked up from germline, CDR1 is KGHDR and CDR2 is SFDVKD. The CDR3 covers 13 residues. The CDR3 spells CATRAGGIETQYF. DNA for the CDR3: TGTGCCACTAGGGCAGGGGGCATAGAGACCCAGTACTTC.

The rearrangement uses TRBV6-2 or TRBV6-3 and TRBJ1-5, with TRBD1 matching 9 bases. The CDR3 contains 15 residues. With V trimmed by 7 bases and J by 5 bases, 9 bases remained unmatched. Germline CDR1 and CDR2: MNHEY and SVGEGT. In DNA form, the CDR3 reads TGTGCCAGCATCGAACGGACAGGGGTCGATCAGCCCCAGCATTTT. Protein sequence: CASIERTGVDQPQHF.

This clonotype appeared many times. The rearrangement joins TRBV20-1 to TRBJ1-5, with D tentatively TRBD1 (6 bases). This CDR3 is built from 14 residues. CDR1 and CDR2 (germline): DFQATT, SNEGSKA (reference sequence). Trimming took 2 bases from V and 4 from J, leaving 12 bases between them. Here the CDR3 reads CSARRGQLNQPQHF. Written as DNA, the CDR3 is TGCAGTGCTAGACGTGGACAGCTAAATCAGCCCCAGCATTTT.

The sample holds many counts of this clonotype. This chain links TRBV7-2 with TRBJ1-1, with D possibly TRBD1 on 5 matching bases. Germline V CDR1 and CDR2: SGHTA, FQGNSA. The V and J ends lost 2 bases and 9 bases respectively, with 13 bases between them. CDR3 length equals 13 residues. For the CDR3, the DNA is TGTGCCAGCAGCTTAACGGAGGGACTGAAAGCTTTCTTT. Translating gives CASSLTEGLKAFF.

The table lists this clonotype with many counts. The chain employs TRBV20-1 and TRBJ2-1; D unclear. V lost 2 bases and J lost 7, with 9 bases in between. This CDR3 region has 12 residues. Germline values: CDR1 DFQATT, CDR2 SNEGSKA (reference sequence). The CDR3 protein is CSARHVENEQFF. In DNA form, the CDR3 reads TGCAGTGCTAGACATGTCGAAAATGAGCAGTTCTTC.

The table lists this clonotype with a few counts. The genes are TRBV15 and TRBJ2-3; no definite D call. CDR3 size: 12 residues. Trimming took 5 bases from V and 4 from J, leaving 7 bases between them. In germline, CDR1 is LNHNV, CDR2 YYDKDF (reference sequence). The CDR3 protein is CATSGWSDTQYF. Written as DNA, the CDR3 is TGTGCCACCAGCGGATGGTCAGATACGCAGTATTTT.

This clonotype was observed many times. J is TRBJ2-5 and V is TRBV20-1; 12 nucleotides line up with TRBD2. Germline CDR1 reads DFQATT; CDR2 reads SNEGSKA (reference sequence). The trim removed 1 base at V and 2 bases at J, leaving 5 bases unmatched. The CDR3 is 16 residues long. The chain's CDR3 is CSARVASGGVQETQYF. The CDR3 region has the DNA TGCAGTGCTAGAGTGGCTAGCGGGGGGGTTCAAGAGACCCAGTACTTC.

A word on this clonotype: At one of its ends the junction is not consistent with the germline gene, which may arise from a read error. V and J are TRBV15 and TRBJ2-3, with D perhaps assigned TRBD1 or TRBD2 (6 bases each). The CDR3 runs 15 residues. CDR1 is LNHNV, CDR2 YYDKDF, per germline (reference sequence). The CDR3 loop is CATSRGDGGTDTQYF. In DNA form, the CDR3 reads TGTGCCACCAGCAGAGGGGACGGGGGCACGGATACGCAGTATTTT.

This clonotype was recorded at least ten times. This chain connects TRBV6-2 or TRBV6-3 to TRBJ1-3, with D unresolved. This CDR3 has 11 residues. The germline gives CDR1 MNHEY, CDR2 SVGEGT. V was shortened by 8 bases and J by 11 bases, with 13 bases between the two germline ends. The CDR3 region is CASLWGGSIYF. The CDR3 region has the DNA TGTGCCAGCCTGTGGGGAGGATCCATATATTTT.

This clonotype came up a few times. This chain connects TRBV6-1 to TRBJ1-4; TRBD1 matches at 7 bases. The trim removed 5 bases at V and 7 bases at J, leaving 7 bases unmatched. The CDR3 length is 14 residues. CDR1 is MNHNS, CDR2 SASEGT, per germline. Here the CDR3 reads CASSLYRGTEKLFF. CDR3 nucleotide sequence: TGTGCCAGCAGTCTATACAGGGGTACTGAAAAACTGTTTTTT.

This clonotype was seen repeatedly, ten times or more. The CDR3 DNA reads TGCAGTGCTGGCCGAAGGGAGATCAGGGAGACCCAGTACTTC. Translated, it gives CSAGRREIRETQYF. J is TRBJ2-5 and V is TRBV20-1; a weak D match, TRBD2 (5 bases). The CDR3 runs to 14 residues. The ends were cut back, 5 bases at V and 5 bases at J, with 18 bases in the middle. Germline assignment: CDR1 DFQATT and CDR2 SNEGSKA (reference sequence).

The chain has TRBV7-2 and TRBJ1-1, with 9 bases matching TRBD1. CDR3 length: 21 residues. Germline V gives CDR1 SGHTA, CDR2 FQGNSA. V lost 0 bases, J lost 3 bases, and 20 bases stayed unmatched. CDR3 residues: CASSLARPQILGQGPHTEAFF. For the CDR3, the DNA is TGTGCCAGCAGCTTAGCGCGCCCACAAATCCTGGGACAGGGCCCCCACACTGAAGCTTTCTTT.

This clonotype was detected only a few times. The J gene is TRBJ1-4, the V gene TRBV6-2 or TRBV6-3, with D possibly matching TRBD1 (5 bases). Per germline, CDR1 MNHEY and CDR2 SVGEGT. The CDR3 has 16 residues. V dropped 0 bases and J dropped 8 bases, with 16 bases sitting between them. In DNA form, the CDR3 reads TGTGCCAGCAGTTACTCTACCGCCAGGGATGGAGAAAAACTGTTTTTT. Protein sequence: CASSYSTARDGEKLFF.

The CDR3 DNA follows: TGTGCCTCGAGCATGGACAGCAACTATGGCTACACCTTC. Protein: CASSMDSNYGYTF. The chain couples TRBV10-3 to TRBJ1-2; perhaps TRBD1 as D (6 bases). V was clipped by 11 bases and J by 2 bases, with 15 bases between them. Germline CDR1 reads ENHRY; CDR2 reads SYGVKD. The CDR3 is 13 residues long.

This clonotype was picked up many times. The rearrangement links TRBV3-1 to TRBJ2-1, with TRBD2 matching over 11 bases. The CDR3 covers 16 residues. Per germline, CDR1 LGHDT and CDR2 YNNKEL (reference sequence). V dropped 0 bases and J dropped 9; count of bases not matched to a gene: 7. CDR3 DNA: TGTGCCAGCAGCCAAGATTCACTAGCGGGGGAGGTTGAGCAGTTCTTC. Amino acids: CASSQDSLAGEVEQFF.

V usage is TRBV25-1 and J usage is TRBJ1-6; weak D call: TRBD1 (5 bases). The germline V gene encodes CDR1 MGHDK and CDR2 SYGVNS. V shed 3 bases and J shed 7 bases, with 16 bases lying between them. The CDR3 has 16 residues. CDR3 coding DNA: TGTGCCAGCAGTGACCAGAAGGGGCAGCAAAATTCACCCCTCCACTTT. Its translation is CASSDQKGQQNSPLHF.